This TCR beta chain was sequenced for a study of shared clonotypes between healthy human individuals. Libraries were prepared by immunoSEQ multiplex PCR; TCRdb keeps only in-frame clonotypes and omits some of them. The sample includes around 550,000 clones, 85% to 95% of them seen just once. Selected positively for CCR7 and CD45RO-negative, naive CD8 cells excluded terminally differentiated effector memory CD45RA+ cells. The donor cohort consisted entirely of Caucasian adults residing in Nashville, Tennessee. Germline V lookup: CDR1 SGHNT, CDR2 YENEEA. CDR3 length equals 15 residues. The V and J ends lost 4 bases and 5 bases, in that order; junction bases with no gene match: 7.

The sample was naive CD8+ T cells sorted from blood. This chain links TRBV11-3 with TRBJ2-1; 8 nucleotides line up with TRBD2. The TCR was taken from a woman in her 30s in good health. This CDR3 reads CASSSKRERNNEQFF. CDR3 sequence (DNA): TGTGCCAGCAGCTCCAAGCGGGAGAGGAACAATGAGCAGTTCTTC.